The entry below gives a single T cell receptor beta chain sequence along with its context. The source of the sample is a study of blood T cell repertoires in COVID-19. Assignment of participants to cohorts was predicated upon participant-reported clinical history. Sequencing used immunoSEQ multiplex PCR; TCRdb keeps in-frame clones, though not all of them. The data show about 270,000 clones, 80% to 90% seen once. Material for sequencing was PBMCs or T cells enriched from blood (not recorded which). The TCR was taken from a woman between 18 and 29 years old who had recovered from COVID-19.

The CDR3 is CASRGSASYEQYF. Written as DNA, the CDR3 is TGTGCTTCGCGGGGGAGTGCGTCCTACGAGCAGTACTTC. This chain uses TRBV7-9 with TRBJ2-7; 7 positions match TRBD2. CDR3 length: 13 residues. Germline V gene sequence: CDR1 SEHNR, CDR2 FQNEAQ (reference sequence). Supplemented by reference TRBV7-9 and TRBJ2-7, the full variable domain reads DTGVSQNPRHKITKRGQNVTFRCDPISEHNRLYWYRQTLGQGPEFLTYFQNEAQLEKSRLLSDRFSAERPKGSFSTLEIQRTEQGDSAMYLCASRGSASYEQYFGPGTRLTVT.